The entry below gives a single T cell receptor beta chain sequence along with its context. The data belong to a study of shared clonotypes between healthy human individuals. The data were produced by immunoSEQ multiplex PCR, yet TCRdb's version contains in-frame clones alone and is incomplete. Of a few hundred thousand clones in the sample, roughly 84% were seen once. J gave up 3 bases and V 2 bases, and 3 bases lay outside the gene matches. Germline V CDR1 and CDR2: LNHDA, SQIVND (reference sequence). This CDR3 comprises 14 residues. The chain recombines TRBV19 with TRBJ1-1; TRBD1 matches 7 bases. The sample consisted of memory CD8+ T cells sorted from blood. Subset described: CD45RO+ cells pooled with CCR7-negative TemRA cells. The receptor was derived from a man aged 18 to 30 in good health. The CDR3 is CASSITGADTEAFF. CDR3 coding DNA: TGTGCCAGTAGTATAACAGGGGCGGACACTGAAGCTTTCTTT.